This T cell receptor beta chain was identified during a study of cytomegalovirus exposure and HLA in healthy donors. General study findings and limits: TCR sequences were mostly rare, though some public TCRs occurred in many donors. The authors later found TCR association rates varying by HLA locus, with DRB1 most and HLA-C fewest. Cytomegalovirus status was reportedly diagnosed by the classifier with high specificity and sensitivity. The authors later linked a missense DCLRE1C variant to TCR beta V- and J-gene trimming.

Primers for the PCR totalled 60 Vbeta and 13 Jbeta. Repertoires were generated with immunoSEQ multiplex PCR, while TCRdb's copy carries only in-frame clones and drops some. The sample yields some 200,000 clones, around 80% seen once. V lost 5 bases to trimming and J lost 8 bases, with 10 bases between them. Germline V gives CDR1 SGHAT, CDR2 FQNNGV. The CDR3 consists of 12 residues. Notes on this clone: Its antigen is unidentified.

The rearrangement joins TRBV11-2 to TRBJ2-1; tentative D call: TRBD2 (5 bases). What was sequenced was PBMCs. The sequence came from a man aged 40-55 years in good health and CMV-seronegative. The DNA of the CDR3 is TGTGCCAGCAGCCCTCCGAGGGATGAGCAGTTCTTC. It codes for CASSPPRDEQFF. The full variable domain, completed using reference TRBV11-2 and TRBJ2-1, is EAGVAQSPRYKIIEKRQSVAFWCNPISGHATLYWYQQILGQGPKLLIQFQNNGVVDDSQLPKDRFSAERLKGVDSTLKIQPAKLEDSAVYLCASSPPRDEQFFGPGTRLTVL.